The rows below give T cell receptor beta chains drawn from one sample of a study of control samples from healthy donors and cancer patients. Method: immunoSEQ multiplex PCR; TCRdb's copy keeps in-frame clones and lacks some. The data contain more than 30,000 clones, approximately 95% of them seen just once; the ten biggest clones take up 5% to 8%. The sequenced material came from blood. The receptors here all came from a man between 60 and 75 years old in good health. CDR3s include the opening cysteine and the closing phenylalanine or tryptophan. The order of the fields is J gene, D gene, clone size, V gene, CDR3 protein, CDR3 DNA. The D gene is left open where the match is weak. Rows give clone size only sometimes, using once, few, many, or a class for an expanded clone.

TRBJ1-5	.	.	TRBV29-1	CSVGGGNNQPQHF	TGCAGCGTTGGAGGGGGGAACAATCAGCCCCAGCATTTT
TRBJ2-5	.	.	TRBV10-3	CAISWTPQETQYF	TGTGCCATCAGTTGGACCCCCCAAGAGACCCAGTACTTC
TRBJ2-7	.	few	TRBV4-3	CASSLARGGIYEQYF	TGCGCCAGCAGTCTCGCCAGGGGAGGAATCTACGAGCAGTACTTC
TRBJ1-2	.	.	TRBV28	CASISLGGVGTF	TGTGCCAGCATCTCCCTTGGCGGGGTCGGCACCTTC
TRBJ1-3	TRBD1	.	TRBV19	CASSIFTRQGSSGNTIYF	TGTGCCAGTAGTATATTCACCCGACAGGGGAGCTCTGGAAACACCATATATTTT
TRBJ1-5	.	.	TRBV10-3	CAISEGGSQHF	TGTGCCATCAGTGAGGGCGGGTCCCAGCATTTT
TRBJ2-7	.	.	TRBV2	CASSVSAVTYEQYF	TGTGCCAGCAGTGTGTCGGCAGTCACCTACGAGCAGTACTTC
TRBJ2-2	.	.	TRBV11-2	CASSLGVAGELFF	TGTGCCAGCAGCTTGGGGGTTGCCGGGGAGCTGTTTTTT
TRBJ1-6	.	.	TRBV28	CASRDKSYNSPLHF	TGTGCCAGCAGGGACAAGTCCTATAATTCACCCCTCCACTTT
TRBJ2-4	TRBD2	.	TRBV28	CASSLSGGLAGNIQYF	TGTGCCAGCAGTTTATCAGGGGGACTAGCAGGCAACATTCAGTACTTC
TRBJ1-1	TRBD1	.	TRBV6-6	CASSLGTGNTEAFF	TGTGCCAGCAGCTTAGGGACAGGGAACACTGAAGCTTTCTTT
TRBJ2-4	.	once	TRBV4-3	CASSQDRVPVAKNIQYF	TGCGCCAGCAGCCAAGATAGGGTACCCGTAGCCAAAAACATTCAGTACTTC
TRBJ2-1	TRBD2	.	TRBV7-2	CASSLSGGPVEQFF	TGTGCCAGCAGCTTGTCGGGGGGGCCGGTTGAGCAGTTCTTC
TRBJ1-3	.	once	TRBV7-8	CASRPGRDAGNTIYF	TGTGCCAGTAGACCGGGGCGAGACGCGGGAAACACCATATATTTT
TRBJ2-2	.	.	TRBV10-2	CASQITLTGELFF	TGCGCCAGCCAAATCACCCTCACCGGGGAGCTGTTTTTT
TRBJ1-4	.	.	TRBV28	CASGPGAAEKLFF	TGTGCCAGCGGGCCAGGGGCAGCTGAAAAACTGTTTTTT
TRBJ1-2	.	.	TRBV3-1/TRBV3-2	CASSQDPTGGLNYGYTF	TGTGCCAGCAGCCAAGACCCGACGGGGGGGCTAAACTATGGCTACACCTTC
TRBJ1-6	TRBD1	.	TRBV4-3	CASSQRQGFESPLHF	TGCGCCAGCAGCCAACGACAGGGTTTCGAATCACCCCTCCACTTT
TRBJ1-1	.	.	TRBV4-3	CASSQGRNTEAFF	TGCGCCAGCAGCCAGGGACGGAACACTGAAGCTTTCTTT
TRBJ1-4	.	.	TRBV28	CASSPGPGRANEKLFF	TGTGCCAGCAGCCCGGGTCCCGGCCGGGCTAATGAAAAACTGTTTTTT
TRBJ2-7	.	.	TRBV29-1	CSVARGSYEQYF	TGCAGCGTTGCTCGGGGCTCCTACGAGCAGTACTTC
TRBJ1-4	.	.	TRBV27	CASRPRSGVLFNEKLFF	TGTGCCAGCAGGCCCCGGTCGGGGGTGCTATTTAATGAAAAACTGTTTTTT
TRBJ1-1	.	.	TRBV5-1	CASSFQENTEAFF	TGCGCCAGCAGCTTTCAGGAGAACACTGAAGCTTTCTTT
TRBJ1-1	TRBD1	.	TRBV7-6	CASSPGGHGRRTAFF	TGTGCCAGCAGCCCAGGGGGACACGGCAGGAGGACGGCTTTCTTT
TRBJ2-3	.	.	TRBV5-1	CASSLWGGDTQYF	TGCGCCAGCAGCTTGTGGGGAGGAGATACGCAGTATTTT
TRBJ1-5	.	.	TRBV3-1/TRBV3-2	CASSQGRQPQHF	TGTGCCAGCAGCCAAGGTAGACAGCCCCAGCATTTT
TRBJ1-6	.	.	TRBV10-1	CASSENGNSPLHF	TGCGCCAGCAGTGAAAATGGGAATTCACCCCTCCACTTT
TRBJ1-1	.	.	TRBV7-2	CASSPQAVGEAFF	TGTGCCAGCAGCCCCCAGGCCGTGGGTGAAGCTTTCTTT
TRBJ2-7	.	.	TRBV7-6	CASSLGQATYEQYF	TGTGCCAGCAGCTTAGGACAGGCCACCTACGAGCAGTACTTC
TRBJ1-5	.	.	TRBV18	CASSPLGGGQPQHF	TGTGCCAGCTCACCATTAGGAGGAGGTCAGCCCCAGCATTTT
TRBJ2-1	.	once	TRBV24-1	CATSDFGDEQFF	TGTGCCACCAGTGATTTCGGGGATGAGCAGTTCTTC
TRBJ1-6	.	.	TRBV2	CARQGSYNSPLHF	TGTGCCAGACAGGGCTCCTATAATTCACCCCTCCACTTT
TRBJ1-1	TRBD1	.	TRBV9	CASSGDSNTEAFF	TGTGCCAGCAGCGGGGACAGTAACACTGAAGCTTTCTTT
TRBJ2-7	.	.	TRBV5-6	CASGSLYYEQYF	TGTGCCAGCGGATCGTTATACTACGAGCAGTACTTC
TRBJ2-2	TRBD2	once	TRBV2	CASSEPSGGYTGELFF	TGTGCCAGCAGTGAGCCTAGCGGGGGTTACACCGGGGAGCTGTTTTTT
TRBJ1-1	.	.	TRBV19	CATTLKGRGTEAFF	TGTGCCACTACTCTAAAGGGGCGCGGAACTGAAGCTTTCTTT
TRBJ1-5	.	.	TRBV18	CASSQDGVRPQHF	TGTGCCAGCTCACAAGACGGGGTACGGCCCCAGCATTTT